This T cell receptor (beta chain) was identified during a study of T-cell reconstitution after alpha-beta-depleted transplantation in children. Trimming took 4 bases from V and 6 from J, leaving 10 bases between them. Germline CDR1 is MNHNS and CDR2 is SASEGT. The CDR3 runs 13 residues. Preparation of the TCRbeta library used unique molecular identifiers. TCRdb ran MiXCR on the PCR reads and lists one entry per CDR3 protein. The sample holds about 360,000 distinct CDR3 sequences, 13% seen once. This clonotype originated in a human donor who donated a stem cell graft to a child with Fanconi anemia. Sequenced material: PBMCs, taken from the stem cell graft. The genes are TRBV6-1 and TRBJ2-1; D not certain. This chain's CDR3 is CASSGVHGNEQFF. The CDR3 DNA is TGTGCCAGCAGTGGAGTGCACGGCAATGAGCAGTTCTTC.